What follows is one T cell receptor beta chain and its context. The CDR3 consists of 13 residues. Per germline, CDR1 SGHRS and CDR2 YFSETQ. Trimming took off 1 base at V and 4 bases at J, with 8 bases between the two ends. This sample is part of a study of cytomegalovirus exposure and HLA in healthy donors. Amplification used 60 Vbeta primers and 13 Jbeta primers. Sequencing was performed with immunoSEQ multiplex PCR; in TCRdb, only in-frame clones are kept and a portion is missing. Here the sample spans fewer than 200,000 clones, 87% being singletons. The chain links TRBV5-1 to TRBJ1-1; D possibly corresponds to TRBD1 (5 bases). This clonotype originated in a woman aged 25 to 39 in good health and CMV-seronegative. Sample: PBMCs. In DNA form, the CDR3 reads TGCGCCAGCAGCTTGTTGCAGGGCACTGAAGCTTTCTTT. Its translation: CASSLLQGTEAFF.